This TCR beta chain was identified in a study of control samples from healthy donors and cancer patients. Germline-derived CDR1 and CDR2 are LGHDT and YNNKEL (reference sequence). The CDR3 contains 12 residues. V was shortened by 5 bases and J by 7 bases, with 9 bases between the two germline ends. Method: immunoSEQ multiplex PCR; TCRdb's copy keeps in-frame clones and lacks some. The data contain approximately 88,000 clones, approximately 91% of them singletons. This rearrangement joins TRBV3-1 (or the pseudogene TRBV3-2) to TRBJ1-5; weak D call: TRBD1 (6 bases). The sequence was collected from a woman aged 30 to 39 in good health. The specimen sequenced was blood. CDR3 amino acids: CASSKGDQPQHF. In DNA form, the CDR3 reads TGTGCCAGCAGCAAGGGGGACCAGCCCCAGCATTTT.